The 20 T cell receptor beta chains in this list originate from one sample, sequenced in a study of cytomegalovirus exposure and HLA in healthy donors. Measured with immunoSEQ multiplex PCR; TCRdb has only the in-frame clones, and not every one. The table includes approximately 59,000 clones, around 92% detected once. Sequenced material: PBMCs. The receptor set was obtained from a man between 18 and 35 years old in good health and CMV-seropositive.

This chain connects TRBV2 to TRBJ1-1, with D possibly TRBD1 on 5 matching bases. This CDR3 contains 13 residues. Germline CDR1 SNHLY, CDR2 FYNNEI. V lost 4 bases, J lost 0 bases, and 6 bases lay in between. CDR3: CASSGQMNTEAFF. The CDR3 DNA reads as TGTGCCAGCAGTGGACAGATGAACACTGAAGCTTTCTTT.

The DNA of the CDR3 is TGTGCCAGCAGCCGGGAGCTTAGCCCGTTCGGGCAAGAGACCCAGTACTTC. It yields the protein CASSRELSPFGQETQYF. The chain is built from TRBV14 and TRBJ2-5; possibly TRBD2 for D (5 bases). The CDR3 length is 17 residues. From germline, CDR1 is SGHDN and CDR2 FVKESK. V lost 4 bases and J 2 bases, leaving 20 bases between the germline ends.

The J gene is TRBJ1-1, the V gene TRBV28; TRBD1 might be the D (5 bases). The CDR3 contains 12 residues. From germline, CDR1 is MDHEN and CDR2 SYDVKM. The V end lost 9 bases, the J end lost 3 bases, and 11 bases lay between the germline ends. CDR3 in DNA: TGTGCCAGTTTGGGGGGTTACACTGAAGCTTTCTTT. It is translated as CASLGGYTEAFF.

The rearrangement joins TRBV5-1 to TRBJ1-2, with TRBD1 identical over 7 bases. This CDR3 contains 13 residues. Germline values: CDR1 SGHRS, CDR2 YFSETQ. With V trimmed by 0 bases and J by 6 bases, 2 bases remained unmatched. DNA for the CDR3: TGCGCCAGCAGCTTGGGACAGGGTAATGGCTACACCTTC. This encodes CASSLGQGNGYTF.

V is TRBV5-1 and J is TRBJ2-1; possible D gene TRBD2, 5 bases. The CDR3 sequence is 16 residues long. Germline-derived CDR1 and CDR2 are SGHRS and YFSETQ. The V end lost 2 bases, the J end lost 0 bases, and 12 bases lay between the germline ends. The CDR3 DNA sequence: TGCGCCAGCAGCTTTGAGGGAACGAGCTCCTACAATGAGCAGTTCTTC. This sequence encodes CASSFEGTSSYNEQFF. Looking up the rest from reference TRBV5-1 and TRBJ2-1 gives the full variable domain: KAGVTQTPRYLIKTRGQQVTLSCSPISGHRSVSWYQQTPGQGLQFLFEYFSETQRNKGNFPGRFSGRQFSNSRSEMNVSTLELGDSALYLCASSFEGTSSYNEQFFGPGTRLTVL.

This chain joins TRBV11-2 and TRBJ1-1; D ambiguous. The V and J ends lost 3 bases and 4 bases respectively, with 9 bases between them. Germline V CDR1 and CDR2: SGHAT, FQNNGV. The CDR3 loop spans 13 amino acids. The CDR3 loop reads CASSFEEGTEAFF. For the CDR3, the DNA is TGTGCCAGCAGCTTCGAGGAGGGCACTGAAGCTTTCTTT.

V and J are TRBV5-1 and TRBJ2-2, with TRBD1 matching over 8 bases. V shed 6 bases and J 1 base; nucleotides not matched to a gene: 5. This CDR3 is 15 amino acids long. CDR1 is SGHRS, CDR2 YFSETQ, per germline. CDR3: CASTSGTGNTGELFF. In DNA, the CDR3 is TGCGCCAGCACCTCCGGGACAGGGAACACCGGGGAGCTGTTTTTT.

The chain combines TRBV6-4 with TRBJ2-7, with D possibly being TRBD1 (6 bases). The germline gives CDR1 MRHNA, CDR2 SNTAGT. V was clipped by 6 bases and J by 2 bases, with 20 bases between them. The CDR3 length is 16 residues. CDR3 amino acids: CASREPFAGTTYEQYF. CDR3 nucleotide sequence: TGTGCCAGCAGGGAGCCCTTTGCAGGGACAACCTACGAGCAGTACTTC.

J is TRBJ1-1 and V is TRBV18; 8 positions agree with TRBD1. The germline V gene has CDR1 KGHSH and CDR2 LQKENI. CDR3 size: 16 residues. Unmatched junction bases numbered 10, after V lost 3 bases and J lost 4 bases. The CDR3 is CASSPQGTGGGTEAFF. As DNA, the CDR3 is TGTGCCAGCTCACCTCAGGGAACAGGGGGAGGCACTGAAGCTTTCTTT.

The chain couples TRBV28 to TRBJ1-1; 7 bases map to TRBD1. CDR1 is MDHEN and CDR2 is SYDVKM in the germline V gene. The CDR3 loop spans 12 amino acids. Trimming at V came to 5 bases and at J to 8 bases, leaving 5 bases not matched to a gene. The CDR3 sequence is CASSPRTGEAFF. CDR3 bases: TGTGCCAGCAGTCCTCGGACAGGCGAAGCTTTCTTT.

The J gene is TRBJ1-2, the V gene TRBV12-5; D is unclear. Looked up from germline, CDR1 is LGHNT and CDR2 is FRNRAP. The V end was cut by 7 bases, the J end by 4 bases, with 4 bases between. This CDR3 region has 10 residues. CDR3 sequence: CASALYGYTF. The CDR3 nucleotides read TGTGCTAGTGCCCTCTATGGCTACACCTTC.

The V call is TRBV29-1, the J call TRBJ2-7; D is ambiguous. The CDR3 runs 12 residues. The germline V and J ends were trimmed by 3 bases and 6 bases, with 12 bases remaining between them. From germline, CDR1 is SQVTM and CDR2 ANQGSEA. CDR3 sequence: CSVERLRGEQYF. The CDR3 nucleotides read TGCAGCGTTGAGAGGCTGCGAGGCGAGCAGTACTTC.

The gene calls are TRBV10-1 and TRBJ2-3; TRBD1 matches 8 bases. In germline, CDR1 is WNHNN, CDR2 SYGVQD (reference sequence). This CDR3 has 19 amino acids. J lost 6 bases, V lost 7 bases, and 24 bases had no gene match. The CDR3 is CASTILRTGTHRAWDTQYF. The CDR3 nucleotides read TGCGCCAGCACCATCCTCAGGACAGGGACACACAGGGCCTGGGATACGCAGTATTTT.

The CDR3 loop is CASSPGQGRYEQYF. The DNA of the CDR3 is TGCGCCAGCAGCCCCGGACAGGGAAGGTACGAGCAGTACTTC. The chain links TRBV5-1 to TRBJ2-7, with 8 bases that match TRBD1. After removal of 4 bases from V and 4 bases from J, the junction contained 7 bases not matched to a gene. This CDR3 region has 14 residues. Germline V lookup: CDR1 SGHRS, CDR2 YFSETQ.

This rearrangement joins TRBV28 to TRBJ1-5, with TRBD1 identical over 7 bases. The germline V gene encodes CDR1 MDHEN and CDR2 SYDVKM. The CDR3 extends over 16 amino acids. The V and J ends lost 7 bases and 2 bases, in that order; junction bases with no gene match: 11. CDR3: CASIPEGGLGNQPQHF. Written as DNA, the CDR3 is TGTGCCAGCATCCCCGAAGGGGGCTTGGGCAATCAGCCCCAGCATTTT.

DNA of the CDR3: TGTGCCTGGAGTGATCTATACCTCGGGCAGTACTTC. Translated: CAWSDLYLGQYF. The rearrangement uses TRBV30 and TRBJ2-7; D is unclear. V was shortened by 1 base and J by 9 bases, with 13 bases between the two germline ends. CDR3 length equals 12 residues. Germline V gives CDR1 GTSNPN, CDR2 SVGIG (reference sequence).

This clone was detected many times. The chain employs TRBV30 and TRBJ2-2, with 11 bases fitting TRBD2. The CDR3 spans 15 residues. The V segment lost 0 bases and the J segment 7 bases; nucleotides outside the gene matches: 4. Germline V gene sequence: CDR1 GTSNPN, CDR2 SVGIG (reference sequence). The CDR3 region is CAWSVLAGEVGELFF. The CDR3 bases are TGTGCCTGGAGTGTACTAGCGGGAGAAGTCGGGGAGCTGTTTTTT. The variable domain in full, with the rest retrieved from reference TRBV30 and TRBJ2-2, is SQTIHQWPATLVQPVGSPLSLECTVEGTSNPNLYWYRQAAGRGLQLLFYSVGIGQISSEVPQNLSASRPQDRQFILSSKKLLLSDSGFYLCAWSVLAGEVGELFFGEGSRLTVL.

The V and J genes are TRBV10-3 and TRBJ1-1; 9 bases fit TRBD1. The CDR3 is 14 residues long. CDR1 and CDR2 from the germline V gene are ENHRY and SYGVKD. Trimming cost V 10 bases and J 1 base; bases outside gene matches: 7. The CDR3 sequence is CATGTGNWNTEAFF. CDR3 DNA sequence: TGTGCCACCGGGACAGGGAACTGGAACACTGAAGCTTTCTTT.

This chain uses TRBV10-1 with TRBJ1-1; no definite D call. Germline CDR1 reads WNHNN; CDR2 reads SYGVQD (reference sequence). There are 13 residues in the CDR3. Trimming removed 6 bases at V and 1 base at J, with 9 bases between. CDR3 amino acids: CASRRERNTEAFF. CDR3 nucleotides: TGCGCCAGCAGGAGAGAAAGGAACACTGAAGCTTTCTTT.

V usage is TRBV6-6 and J usage is TRBJ2-3; 7 positions agree with TRBD2. J was trimmed by 4 bases and V by 8 bases; bases with no gene match: 3. The CDR3 extends over 12 amino acids. Looked up from germline, CDR1 is MNHNY and CDR2 is SVGAGI (reference sequence). CDR3: CASGGGADTQYF. The CDR3 DNA is TGTGCCAGCGGGGGAGGGGCAGATACGCAGTATTTT.